This passage covers 17 T cell receptor beta chains from one sample sequenced in a study of T cell responses to AZD1222 COVID-19 vaccine. The assay was immunoSEQ multiplex PCR, and TCRdb's table has in-frame clones only and misses some. The table shows fewer than 120,000 clones, with just under 95% occurring only once. The sample consisted of peripheral blood, taken 28 days after the second AZD1222 dose. All receptors come from an adult who received the AZD1222 COVID-19 vaccine.

The chain recombines TRBV28 with TRBJ1-5; weak D call: TRBD1 (6 bases). Trimming stripped 7 bases from V and 5 bases from J, with 12 bases between. The CDR3 contains 13 residues. CDR1 MDHEN and CDR2 SYDVKM come from the germline V gene. CDR3 sequence reads: CASTGARDQPQHF. CDR3 bases: TGTGCCAGCACAGGGGCGCGGGATCAGCCCCAGCATTTT.

This clone was recorded only once. V and J are TRBV6-5 and TRBJ2-7; D might be TRBD2 (6 bases). V was trimmed by 2 bases and J by 6 bases, leaving 11 bases between them. The CDR3 consists of 13 residues. Germline lookup yields CDR1 MNHEY and CDR2 SVGAGI. The CDR3 region is CASSYGGNREQYF. The CDR3 bases are TGTGCCAGCAGTTACGGGGGGAATCGCGAGCAGTACTTC.

This chain uses TRBV5-6 with TRBJ1-2; 9 nucleotides match TRBD1. The trim removed 2 bases at V and 5 bases at J, leaving 10 bases unmatched. The germline CDR1 and CDR2 sequences are SGHDT and YYEEEE. The CDR3 runs 16 residues. The CDR3 sequence: CASSFGTGFILYGYTF. The CDR3 DNA sequence: TGTGCCAGCAGCTTCGGGACAGGGTTTATCTTATATGGCTACACCTTC.

In DNA, the CDR3 is TGTGCCAGCAGCCGACGACGGGGAAACACCATATATTTT. Protein product: CASSRRRGNTIYF. This rearrangement joins TRBV9 to TRBJ1-3; D gene unclear. Germline V gives CDR1 SGDLS, CDR2 YYNGEE. The V end was cut by 4 bases, the J end by 4 bases, with 9 bases between. The CDR3 has 13 amino acids. The whole variable domain, filled in from reference TRBV9 and TRBJ1-3, reads DSGVTQTPKHLITATGQRVTLRCSPRSGDLSVYWYQQSLDQGLQFLIQYYNGEERAKGNILERFSAQQFPDLHSELNLSSLELGDSALYFCASSRRRGNTIYFGEGSWLTVV.

The chain uses TRBV11-2 and TRBJ2-2, with TRBD2 matching 8 bases. V shed 0 bases and J 3 bases; nucleotides not matched to a gene: 6. Germline V gene lookup returns CDR1 SGHAT and CDR2 FQNNGV. The CDR3 is 17 residues long. The CDR3 spells CASSLERSGAYTGELFF. CDR3 bases: TGTGCCAGCAGCTTAGAGCGTAGCGGGGCTTACACCGGGGAGCTGTTTTTT.

V usage is TRBV6-5 and J usage is TRBJ1-2, with D unclear. The ends were cut back, 6 bases at V and 4 bases at J, with 15 bases in the middle. This CDR3 spans 14 amino acids. Germline V lookup: CDR1 MNHEY, CDR2 SVGAGI. The CDR3, as DNA: TGTGCCAGCAGCCCCCCCCCGGGAGCCTATGGCTACACCTTC. The encoded protein is CASSPPPGAYGYTF.

This chain links TRBV9 with TRBJ1-1; no clear D. Trimming took 1 base from V and 5 from J, leaving 9 bases between them. Germline V lookup: CDR1 SGDLS, CDR2 YYNGEE. CDR3 length: 13 amino acids. The DNA for the CDR3 is TGTGCCAGCAGCGTAACAACTTTTACTGAAGCTTTCTTT. Its protein product is CASSVTTFTEAFF.

The chain joins TRBV5-6 to TRBJ2-6, with TRBD2 identical over 12 bases. The CDR3 covers 18 residues. Germline assignment: CDR1 SGHDT and CDR2 YYEEEE. Trimming cost V 6 bases and J 2 bases; bases outside gene matches: 9. The CDR3 here is CASTPLAGGKAGANVLTF. The DNA for the CDR3 is TGTGCCAGCACCCCCCTAGCGGGGGGGAAGGCTGGGGCCAACGTCCTGACTTTC.

The V call is TRBV5-1, the J call TRBJ2-7; 12 bases are a match to TRBD2. Germline-derived CDR1 and CDR2 are SGHRS and YFSETQ. V dropped 2 bases and J dropped 7; count of bases not matched to a gene: 7. This CDR3 region has 15 residues. CDR3 region: CASSFASGGANEQYF. CDR3 sequence (DNA): TGCGCCAGCAGCTTCGCTAGCGGGGGGGCGAATGAGCAGTACTTC.

In its sample, this clone was seen once. The V and J genes are TRBV5-1 and TRBJ2-5, with 7 bases that match TRBD1. This CDR3 comprises 14 residues. The germline gives CDR1 SGHRS, CDR2 YFSETQ. V lost 2 bases, J lost 2 bases, and 3 bases stayed unmatched. The CDR3 nucleotides read TGCGCCAGCAGCTTATGGACAGGACAAGAGACCCAGTACTTC. Translated: CASSLWTGQETQYF.

This rearrangement joins TRBV11-2 to TRBJ2-6; possible D gene TRBD2, 7 bases. Trimming pared 7 bases from V and 2 bases from J, leaving 21 bases between. The CDR3 loop spans 18 amino acids. Per the germline V gene, CDR1 is SGHAT and CDR2 is FQNNGV. CDR3 sequence (DNA): TGTGCCAGCACCCGTGAGGGGGGGATTTTTACTGGGGCCAACGTCCTGACTTTC. Translating it yields CASTREGGIFTGANVLTF. The full variable domain, in which reference TRBV11-2 and TRBJ2-6 provide the parts outside the CDR3, is EAGVAQSPRYKIIEKRQSVAFWCNPISGHATLYWYQQILGQGPKLLIQFQNNGVVDDSQLPKDRFSAERLKGVDSTLKIQPAKLEDSAVYLCASTREGGIFTGANVLTFGAGSRLTVL.

The chain uses TRBV14 and TRBJ1-4, with D tentatively TRBD1 (5 bases). The CDR3 loop spans 16 amino acids. From germline, CDR1 is SGHDN and CDR2 FVKESK. V was cut by 1 base and J by 8 bases, with 17 bases left in between. The CDR3 nucleotides are TGTGCCAGCAGCCAAGTACATCCCGGGGCGCGGGAAAAACTGTTTTTT. Protein: CASSQVHPGAREKLFF. The full variable domain, with the rest looked up from reference TRBV14 and TRBJ1-4, is EAGVTQFPSHSVIEKGQTVTLRCDPISGHDNLYWYRRVMGKEIKFLLHFVKESKQDESGMPNNRFLAERTGGTYSTLKVQPAELEDSGVYFCASSQVHPGAREKLFFGSGTQLSVL.

V usage is TRBV3-1 (or the pseudogene TRBV3-2) and J usage is TRBJ2-3; unclear D gene. Germline CDR1 LGHDT, CDR2 YNNKEL (reference sequence). The CDR3 is made up of 15 amino acids. The V end was cut by 4 bases, the J end by 2 bases, with 13 bases between. The CDR3 nucleotides are TGTGCCAGCAGCCGCGGCCCCATGGCCACAGATACGCAGTATTTT. Encoded protein: CASSRGPMATDTQYF.

V usage is TRBV6-2 or TRBV6-3 and J usage is TRBJ2-3; D is uncertain. The V gene's germline CDR1 is MNHEY and CDR2 SVGEGT. The V end was cut by 0 bases, the J end by 2 bases, with 6 bases between. The CDR3 totals 14 residues. The CDR3 nucleotides are TGTGCCAGCAGTTACTCGGGCGTCACAGATACGCAGTATTTT. Its translation: CASSYSGVTDTQYF.

The genes are TRBV4-2 and TRBJ2-2, with D unresolved. Germline CDR1 LGHNA, CDR2 YNFKEQ. V was shortened by 2 bases and J by 5 bases, with 6 bases between the two germline ends. There are 13 residues in the CDR3. As DNA, the CDR3 is TGTGCCAGCAGCCAATCACAGACCGGGGAGCTGTTTTTT. This encodes CASSQSQTGELFF.

The genes are TRBV29-1 and TRBJ1-5; TRBD1 is a possible D gene (6 bases). V was clipped by 4 bases and J by 7 bases, with 11 bases between them. This CDR3 spans 12 amino acids. Germline V CDR1 and CDR2: SQVTM, ANQGSEA. The CDR3 is CSVGVGGQPQHF. The CDR3 nucleotides read TGCAGCGTTGGGGTCGGGGGCCAGCCCCAGCATTTT.

This clone was detected once. This chain uses TRBV4-3 with TRBJ2-1; 11 bases match TRBD2. CDR1 is LGHNA, CDR2 YSLEER, per germline. Trimming took 4 bases from V and 7 from J; bases not matched to a gene: 9. The CDR3 loop spans 16 amino acids. The CDR3 nucleotides are TGCGCCAGCAGCCGTCGTACTAGCGGGGGCCTTAATGAGCAGTTCTTC. As protein: CASSRRTSGGLNEQFF.